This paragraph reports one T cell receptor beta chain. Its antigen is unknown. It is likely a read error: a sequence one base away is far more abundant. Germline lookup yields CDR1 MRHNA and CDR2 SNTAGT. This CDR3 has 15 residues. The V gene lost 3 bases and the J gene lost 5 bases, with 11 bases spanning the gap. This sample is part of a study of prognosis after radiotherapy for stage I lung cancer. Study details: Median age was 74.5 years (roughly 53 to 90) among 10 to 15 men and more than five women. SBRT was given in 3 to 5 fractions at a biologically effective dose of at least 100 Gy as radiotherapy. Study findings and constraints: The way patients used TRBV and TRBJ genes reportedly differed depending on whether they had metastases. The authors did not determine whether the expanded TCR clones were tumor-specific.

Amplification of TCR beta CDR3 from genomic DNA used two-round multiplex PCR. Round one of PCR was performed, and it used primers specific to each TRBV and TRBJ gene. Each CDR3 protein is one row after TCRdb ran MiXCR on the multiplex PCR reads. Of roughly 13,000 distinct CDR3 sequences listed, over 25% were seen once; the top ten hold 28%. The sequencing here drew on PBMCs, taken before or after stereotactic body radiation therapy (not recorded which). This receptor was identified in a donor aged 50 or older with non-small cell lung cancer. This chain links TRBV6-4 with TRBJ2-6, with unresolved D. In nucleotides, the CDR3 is TGTGCCAGCAGTGAAAGGCCGGCATGGGCCAACGTCCTGACTTTC. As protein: CASSERPAWANVLTF.